This T cell receptor (beta chain) was profiled in a study of T cell changes during pregnancy in multiple sclerosis (dated by TCRdb to between 2019 and 2020). Background for the entire study: In women with multiple sclerosis, the researchers looked at how the T cell repertoire shifted as pregnancy progressed.

Cut back by 7 bases and 2 bases, the V and J ends lie 8 bases apart. The CDR1 and CDR2 encoded by the germline V gene are SNHLY and FYNNEI. From the cysteine through the phenylalanine, the CDR3 covers 13 amino acids. Only the CDR3 DNA stays, 39 bases, in frame from base 1. Comments on this clone: Its antigen is not yet known. Per-base qualities were not stored, and no clone one base away is much larger.

The library was produced with the immunoSEQ multiplex PCR assay. Held by TCRdb, this immuneACCESS table contains in-frame sequences only and omits some clones. Under half of the omission traces to an unresolved V gene where checked; the cause of the rest is unknown. This sample lists some 40,000 clones; less than 90% were detected once. Of the sample, approximately 0.62% is held by the ten largest clones. This chain is built from TRBV2 and TRBJ2-2; the D gene cannot be named for sure. This TCR was recovered from a female donor with multiple sclerosis, enrolled in a pregnancy study. The specimen was CD4+ T cells from peripheral blood mononuclear cells, collected in the first trimester of pregnancy. The CDR3 region: CASTRRNTGELFF. The sequenced DNA is TGTGCCAGCACTAGGAGAAACACCGGGGAGCTGTTTTTT.